The present T cell receptor (beta chain) was sequenced within a study of cytomegalovirus exposure and HLA in healthy donors (dated by TCRdb to about 2017). A note on the overall study: An earlier analysis of about 560 of the donors reported about 260 Gb of sequence data and 117 million unique TCR beta sequences obtained from about 179 million T cells. An early release that covered some 630 HLA-typed donors contained about 300 gigabases of sequencing data and around 80 million unique TCR sequences. Of the 398 genotyped donors, approximately 83% fell in the genetic ancestry cluster associated with self-reported Caucasian donors. The study was designed to test whether signatures of past pathogen exposure could be identified by cataloging public T cell receptors. The T cell repertoires of 670 or so subjects were profiled by immunosequencing and related to cytomegalovirus serostatus. In addition to the first cohort of about 650 subjects, a separate validation cohort of approximately 130 different subjects was used. High-throughput TCR immunosequencing, statistical association of individual TCRs with disease status, and machine learning were combined to predict cytomegalovirus infection status. A later analysis re-analyzed previously published TCR beta repertoires from about 730 donors and added high-resolution HLA genotyping to study TCR occurrence patterns. Rather than using new phenotypic data, the later analysis identified candidate immune exposures from TCR beta sequences and from how often those sequences occurred across donors. An earlier analysis of nearly 600 of the donors applied high-throughput TCR beta sequencing to assess whether each TCR beta V gene segment acted as functional or pseudogenic. Donor age, sex, ethnicity and CMV serostatus were compiled together with the repertoire data. A later genetic analysis used genome-wide SNP genotypes for about 65% of the roughly 700 donors, treating that subset as a discovery cohort. Every repertoire in the discovery cohort had been generated on one and the same sequencing platform. HLA typing covered class I and class II loci at four-digit resolution. The number of typed donors differed by locus: 629-630 for A, B, C, DRB1 and DQB1; approximately 540 for DQA1; some 610 for DPA1; and 450 to 480 for DPB1. Roughly 5 DR-DQ haplotypes were handled as single units for association and clustering because linkage in the cohort was strong. Among around 400 genotyped donors of the cohort, an average of about 240,000 unique TCR beta nucleotide sequences were sequenced per donor, roughly 20% of them non-productive.

The CDR1 and CDR2 encoded by the germline V gene are MRHNA and SNTAGT. The cysteine opens and the phenylalanine closes a CDR3 of 20 amino acids. Only the CDR3 portion is preserved as DNA: 60 bases, with reading frame beginning at the first base. The V end loses 2 bases and the J end loses 0 bases, and a stretch of 23 bases separates them. About this clone: Its antigen has not been determined. No quality values exist for individual bases; no much larger clone is one base distant.

The cohort comprised around 700 healthy bone marrow donors. All cohort members were sampled while nominally healthy, although unrecorded immune exposures were likely present. The donor was CMV seronegative and belonged to the group of 380 or so seronegative cohort members. Every donor gave a peripheral blood sample, and the peripheral blood mononuclear cells from that sample were used for TCR beta sequencing. The Qiagen DNeasy Blood Extraction Kit was used to extract genomic DNA from the blood cell samples. The library was obtained by the immunoSEQ multiplex PCR assay. For the multiplex PCR, a mixture combining 60 forward primers for TCR Vbeta segments and 13 reverse primers for TCR Jbeta segments was used. The CDR3 region of rearranged TCR beta genes was amplified from genomic DNA by a multiplex PCR assay. Amplified TCR beta libraries were sequenced as 87-base-pair reads on the Illumina HiSeq System. In the paper's pipeline: A later analysis tallied tens of millions of unique TCR beta chains across the 700 or so repertoires, and approximately 11 million of those chains were shared by two or more donors. A nearest-neighbor algorithm error-corrected the raw reads and collapsed the reads into unique sequences, merging closely related sequences to remove PCR and sequencing errors. V, D and J gene segments were assigned by aligning CDR3 sequences to IMGT reference sequences. For a sequence to be retained, a match of at least six nucleotides was required to both a V gene segment and a J gene segment. A rearrangement was called productive if the CDR3 had no stop codons and remained in frame with V and J, and every other rearrangement was called non-productive. Following IMGT convention, CDR3 was defined as the stretch from the second conserved V-encoded cysteine to the conserved J-encoded phenylalanine. Sequences without an unambiguous match to a single V gene segment were excluded from the earlier analysis of a few hundred of the donors. In an earlier analysis of a few hundred of the donors, V segments were called functional above 56.7% productive rearrangements and were called segregating when the between-donor standard deviation exceeded 5%. A statistical classification framework was developed to diagnose cytomegalovirus status using the catalog of TCR beta chain sequences. V and J gene assignment, in a later analysis, came from comparing TCR nucleotide sequences with IMGT/GENE-DB human TR gene sequences. Using the TCRdist pipeline, a later analysis assigned CDR3 sequences along with most-parsimonious VDJ recombination scenarios. In a later analysis, each TCR beta chain was defined by its CDR3 amino acid sequence together with its V-gene family, and reads lacking a unique V-gene family were excluded. To address suspected cross-contamination and a sequencing artifact, a later analysis removed some 620 highly shared, low-generation-probability nucleotide sequences. A later analysis calculated a clonal expansion index for each public chain from normalized within-repertoire ranks of inferred template counts. A later analysis computed generation probabilities with a VDJ recombination model fitted to out-of-frame rearrangements, and checked the results against IGoR. Hypergeometric tests were used in a later analysis to score TCR-TCR, TCR-HLA and TCR-CMV co-occurrence, with a repertoire-size bias correction applied to the TCR pairs. A later analysis estimated false discovery rates by permuting HLA or CMV assignments 20 times. In a later analysis, co-occurring TCRs were grouped using DBSCAN, and TCRdist sequence similarity was added for clustering within HLA-allele-positive subsets. Co-occurrence clustering excluded repertoires with fewer than 30,000 or more than 120,000 public chains, plus five with anomalous nucleotide sharing. The clones in this table, taken by TCRdb from immuneACCESS, are in-frame only. Not every clone is retained; where verified, under half of the shortfall comes from an unresolved V gene, and the cause of the rest is unknown. D and trimming come from the DNA, and the V and J calls and clone size come from that table. This sample lists around 150,000 clones; around 75% were detected once. The ten top clones hold around 1.9% of the sample.

Findings and caveats that apply to the study as a whole: Because counts were too low, about 17 rarely observed V segments, including chromosome 9 orphons, were excluded from the earlier analysis of fewer than 650 of the donors. Because some donors lacked HLA typing at each locus, the association tests relied only on the typed subset. According to a later analysis, TCR association rates differed among HLA loci, with DRB1 alleles showing the most associated TCRs and HLA-C alleles showing the fewest. A further reported finding was that TCR beta sequences accurately predicted the HLA-A and HLA-B alleles for most subjects in the first cohort. Correlated functional status among segregating V segments might be attributable to linkage disequilibrium, but an unknown experimental factor could not be ruled out. Broadly in line with IMGT annotations, most TCR beta V segments showed up in productive rearrangements about 87% or about 30% of the time in an earlier analysis of some 590 of the donors. A cluster of highly shared sequence variants was judged likely to represent a technical artifact of the sequencing pipeline. When HLA alleles, especially DR and DQ, strongly co-occurred, TCR associations were difficult to assign to individual alleles. This cohort had only TCR beta chains sequenced, and the lack of alpha or paired-chain data limited which features could be detected. Sequencing depth was assumed to be roughly uniform across donors in the presence/absence analyses, though that assumption may not hold. In a later analysis, HLA-associated TCR beta chains showed more clonal expansion and lower generation probabilities than non-associated chains that were equally common. According to a later analysis, parvovirus B19, influenza, CMV and Epstein-Barr virus appeared linked to several top co-occurrence clusters. A later analysis associated about 17,000 TCR beta sequences with specific HLA alleles at a false discovery rate of 0.05. A later analysis found that most CMV-associated TCR beta chains appeared HLA-restricted, with HLA associations seemingly driven largely by CMV exposure. In a later genetic analysis, a missense DCLRE1C variant was associated with V-gene and J-gene trimming of TCR beta chains, and the association was replicated in an independent cohort. Immune exposure information for the cohort was limited to CMV serostatus. In the study, around 160 TCR beta chains were listed as associated with cytomegalovirus. Because the 87-base-pair reads could not distinguish some IMGT-functional V segments, including TRBV6-2 and TRBV6-3, those segments were excluded. A few of the identified cytomegalovirus-associated TCR beta chains were confirmed in vitro to be specific for cytomegalovirus antigens. In a later genetic analysis, fewer N-insertions in productive TCRs were reported among donors in an Asian-associated ancestry cluster than the roughly 700-donor mean. Cytomegalovirus status was reported to be diagnosed by the classifier with high specificity and sensitivity in both the original and validation cohorts. The authors suggested that the approach could potentially be generalized to other disease states and immunological phenotypes. While some public TCRs were present in many individuals, most TCR sequences turned up only very rarely across donors.

The sequence was obtained from a woman aged 40 to 49 in good health and CMV-seronegative. Recombination joined TRBV6-4 with TRBJ2-1; a tentative D call is TRBD2 (6 bases match). Sample: PBMCs. Read as DNA, the sequence is TGTGCCAGCAGTGACCTCGAGAGGAGTTGGCGGGGCAGCTCCTACAATGAGCAGTTCTTC. This is translated as CASSDLERSWRGSSYNEQFF.